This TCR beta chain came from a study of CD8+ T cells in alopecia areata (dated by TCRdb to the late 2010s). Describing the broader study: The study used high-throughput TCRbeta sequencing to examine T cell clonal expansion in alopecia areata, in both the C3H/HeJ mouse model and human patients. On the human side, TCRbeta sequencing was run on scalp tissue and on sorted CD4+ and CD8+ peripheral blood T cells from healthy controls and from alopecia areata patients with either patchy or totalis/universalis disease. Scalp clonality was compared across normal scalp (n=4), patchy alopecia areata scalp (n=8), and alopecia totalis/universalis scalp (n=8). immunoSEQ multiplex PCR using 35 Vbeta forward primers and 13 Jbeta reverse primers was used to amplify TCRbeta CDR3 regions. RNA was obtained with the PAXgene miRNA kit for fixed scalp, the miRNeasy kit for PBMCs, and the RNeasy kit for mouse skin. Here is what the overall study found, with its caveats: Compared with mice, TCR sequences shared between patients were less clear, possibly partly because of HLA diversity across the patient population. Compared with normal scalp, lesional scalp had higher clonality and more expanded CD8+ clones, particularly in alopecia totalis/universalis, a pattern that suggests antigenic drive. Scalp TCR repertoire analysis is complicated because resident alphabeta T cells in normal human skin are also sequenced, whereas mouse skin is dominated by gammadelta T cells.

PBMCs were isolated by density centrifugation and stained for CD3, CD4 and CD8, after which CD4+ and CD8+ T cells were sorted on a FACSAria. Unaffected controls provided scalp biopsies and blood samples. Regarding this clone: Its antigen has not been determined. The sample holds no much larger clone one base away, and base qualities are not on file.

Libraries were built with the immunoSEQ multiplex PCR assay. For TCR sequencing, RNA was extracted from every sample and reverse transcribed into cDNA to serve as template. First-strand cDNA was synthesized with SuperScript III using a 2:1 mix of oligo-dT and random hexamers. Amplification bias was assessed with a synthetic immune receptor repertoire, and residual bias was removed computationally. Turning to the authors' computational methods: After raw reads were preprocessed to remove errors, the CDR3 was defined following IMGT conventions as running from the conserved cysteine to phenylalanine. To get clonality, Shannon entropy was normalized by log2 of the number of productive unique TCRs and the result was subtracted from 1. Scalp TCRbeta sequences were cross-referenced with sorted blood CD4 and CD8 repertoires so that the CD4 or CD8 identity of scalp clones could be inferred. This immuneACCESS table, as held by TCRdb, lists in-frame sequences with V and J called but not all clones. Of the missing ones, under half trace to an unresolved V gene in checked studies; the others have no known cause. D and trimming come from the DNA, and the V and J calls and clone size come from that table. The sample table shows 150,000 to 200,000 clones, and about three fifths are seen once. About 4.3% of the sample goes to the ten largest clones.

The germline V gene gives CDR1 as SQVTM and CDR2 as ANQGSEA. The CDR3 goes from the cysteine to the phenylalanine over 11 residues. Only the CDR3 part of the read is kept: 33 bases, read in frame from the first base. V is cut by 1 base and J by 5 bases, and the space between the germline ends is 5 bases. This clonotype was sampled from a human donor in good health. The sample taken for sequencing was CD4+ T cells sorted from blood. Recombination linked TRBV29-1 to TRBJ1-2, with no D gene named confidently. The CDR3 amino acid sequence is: CSVEAAYGYTF. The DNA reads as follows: TGCAGCGTTGAAGCGGCATATGGCTACACCTTC.